One sample yielded the 32 T cell receptor beta chains listed below, sequenced in a study of identical twins. TCRdb re-called the 5' RACE reads with MiXCR, one entry per CDR3 protein. Altogether a few hundred thousand distinct CDR3 sequences are present, around 8.8% being singletons, with the ten largest covering 2.5% to 3.5%. The same data also contributed to another study, on yellow fever vaccine responses in identical twins.

Material: CD8+ T cells sorted from blood. The receptor source for this set is a woman aged 18 to 35 in good health.

This clonotype was counted a few times. This chain uses TRBV5-1 with TRBJ2-7; D not resolved. Germline values: CDR1 SGHRS, CDR2 YFSETQ. V was trimmed by 1 base and J by 0 bases, leaving 11 bases between them. The CDR3 is made up of 15 amino acids. The CDR3 protein is CASSLSGSSSYEQYF. The CDR3, as DNA: TGCGCCAGCAGCTTGAGTGGGTCGAGCTCCTACGAGCAGTACTTC.

J is TRBJ1-2 and V is TRBV10-3; D might be TRBD1 (6 bases). Germline V gene sequence: CDR1 ENHRY, CDR2 SYGVKD. Deletions cut 4 bases from V and 3 bases from J, with 6 bases between. This CDR3 has 12 residues. CDR3: CAISGTDYGYTF. The CDR3 DNA is TGTGCCATCAGTGGGACAGACTATGGCTACACCTTC.

This clonotype occurred a few times. The rearrangement uses TRBV4-2 and TRBJ2-5; TRBD2 agrees at 8 bases. Germline V CDR1 and CDR2: LGHNA, YNFKEQ. Unmatched junction bases numbered 5, after V lost 0 bases and J lost 2 bases. CDR3 length equals 16 residues. The CDR3 nucleotides read TGTGCCAGCAGCCAAGATCCAGCGGGAGCTCAAGAGACCCAGTACTTC. Its translation is CASSQDPAGAQETQYF.

This chain joins TRBV9 and TRBJ2-3; 9 bases fit TRBD1. The ends lost 2 bases at V and 2 bases at J; junction bases unmatched: 3. The CDR3 is 15 amino acids. Germline CDR1 reads SGDLS; CDR2 reads YYNGEE. The CDR3 region has the DNA TGTGCCAGCAGCGTCGGGACAGGGACCACAGATACGCAGTATTTT. It translates to CASSVGTGTTDTQYF.

The sample holds many counts of this clonotype. J is TRBJ2-7 and V is TRBV7-8, with D unresolved. Between the trimmed V and J ends, which lost 5 bases and 0 bases, there was a span of 8 bases. The CDR3 loop spans 13 amino acids. CDR1 and CDR2 (germline): SGHVS, FQNEAQ. For the CDR3, the DNA is TGTGCCAGCAGCGCCTCTAGCTCCTACGAGCAGTACTTC. Its translation: CASSASSSYEQYF.

This clonotype was counted only a few times. This rearrangement joins TRBV28 to TRBJ2-7, with 14 bases identical to TRBD2. V lost 5 bases, J lost 1 base, and 7 bases stayed unmatched. CDR1 MDHEN and CDR2 SYDVKM come from the germline V gene. The length of the CDR3 is 17 residues. CDR3 protein: CASSMGLAGEFSYEQYF. DNA for the CDR3: TGTGCCAGCAGTATGGGACTAGCGGGAGAGTTTTCCTACGAGCAGTACTTC. The full variable domain, in which reference TRBV28 and TRBJ2-7 provide the parts outside the CDR3, is DVKVTQSSRYLVKRTGEKVFLECVQDMDHENMFWYRQDPGLGLRLIYFSYDVKMKEKGDIPEGYSVSREKKERFSLILESASTNQTSMYLCASSMGLAGEFSYEQYFGPGTRLTVT.

This clonotype was picked up a small number of times. In DNA form, the CDR3 reads TGCGCCAGCAGCCGACTCGTCGATGAGCAGTTCTTC. This codes for CASSRLVDEQFF. The chain combines TRBV4-1 with TRBJ2-1; the D is unclear. The V end was cut by 4 bases, the J end by 8 bases, with 9 bases between. Germline V CDR1 and CDR2: MGHRA, YSYEKL. The CDR3 extends over 12 amino acids.

The gene calls are TRBV6-2 or TRBV6-3 and TRBJ2-2; D remains ambiguous. Germline CDR1 reads MNHEY; CDR2 reads SVGEGT. Between the trimmed V and J ends, which lost 0 bases and 4 bases, there was a span of 9 bases. The CDR3 loop spans 15 amino acids. CDR3 sequence reads: CASSYSEPSTGELFF. CDR3 in DNA: TGTGCCAGCAGTTACTCGGAACCGAGCACCGGGGAGCTGTTTTTT.

This clonotype was recorded at least ten times. The chain employs TRBV10-3 and TRBJ2-7; D perhaps matches TRBD2 (6 bases). Trimming cost V 3 bases and J 2 bases, with 11 bases left between them. The CDR3 runs 14 residues. CDR1 and CDR2 (germline): ENHRY, SYGVKD. The CDR3 protein is CAISEGTLTYEQYF. Written as DNA, the CDR3 is TGTGCCATCAGTGAAGGGACTCTTACCTACGAGCAGTACTTC.

This clonotype has only a few counts. The chain employs TRBV5-1 and TRBJ2-7; D is perhaps TRBD1 or TRBD2 (6 bases each). V lost 7 bases and J lost 6, with 17 bases in between. The CDR3 is made up of 13 amino acids. CDR1 is SGHRS and CDR2 is YFSETQ in the germline V gene. CDR3 loop: CASAFGEGGEQYF. CDR3 in DNA: TGCGCCAGCGCGTTTGGTGAGGGGGGCGAGCAGTACTTC.

This clonotype showed up just a few times. The V and J genes are TRBV2 and TRBJ2-7, with 9 bases lining up with TRBD2. V dropped 3 bases and J dropped 5; count of bases not matched to a gene: 17. The germline CDR1 and CDR2 sequences are SNHLY and FYNNEI. The CDR3 length is 18 residues. The CDR3 nucleotides are TGTGCCAGCAGTGAGATAGCGGGAGCCACACAGAATCGGGACGAGCAGTACTTC. It codes for CASSEIAGATQNRDEQYF. The full variable domain, completed using reference TRBV2 and TRBJ2-7, is EPEVTQTPSHQVTQMGQEVILRCVPISNHLYFYWYRQILGQKVEFLVSFYNNEISEKSEIFDDQFSVERPDGSNFTLKIRSTKLEDSAMYFCASSEIAGATQNRDEQYFGPGTRLTVT.

This CDR3 is CAIRPRDGANTGELFF. CDR3 coding DNA: TGTGCCATCAGACCCCGGGATGGGGCGAACACCGGGGAGCTGTTTTTT. The J gene is TRBJ2-2, the V gene TRBV10-3; tentatively, D is TRBD2 (5 bases). The CDR3 is made up of 16 amino acids. Germline CDR1 reads ENHRY; CDR2 reads SYGVKD. The V end was cut by 6 bases, the J end by 0 bases, with 14 bases between.

A few counts support this clonotype. The chain couples TRBV4-2 to TRBJ1-1; TRBD1 might be the D (6 bases). CDR3 length equals 15 residues. Germline CDR1 is LGHNA and CDR2 is YNFKEQ. Trimming stripped 3 bases from V and 1 base from J, with 12 bases between. CDR3 amino acids: CASSQNRAWNTEAFF. In nucleotides, the CDR3 is TGTGCCAGCAGCCAGAACAGGGCATGGAACACTGAAGCTTTCTTT.

In its sample, this clonotype was seen once. The chain joins TRBV7-2 to TRBJ2-2, with TRBD1 matching over 10 bases. Germline CDR1 reads SGHTA; CDR2 reads FQGNSA. This CDR3 is 17 amino acids long. With 2 bases clipped from V and 6 bases from J, the junction kept 9 bases outside the gene matches. The CDR3 is CASSLWLGTGVPGELFF. CDR3 coding DNA: TGTGCCAGCAGCTTATGGTTAGGGACAGGGGTCCCCGGGGAGCTGTTTTTT.

This clonotype has just a few counts. The J gene is TRBJ2-3, the V gene TRBV20-1, with D maybe TRBD2 (5 bases). Germline CDR1 DFQATT, CDR2 SNEGSKA (reference sequence). V was clipped by 6 bases and J by 5 bases, with 21 bases between them. This CDR3 is 15 amino acids long. The CDR3 sequence is CSAHPRVEEVDTQYF. The DNA for the CDR3 is TGCAGTGCCCACCCTAGGGTAGAGGAGGTAGATACGCAGTATTTT.

This clonotype was seen many times. Compared with germline, one end of the junction differs, possibly owing to a read error. The chain employs TRBV7-7 and TRBJ2-3; no definite D call. Germline V gene data show CDR1 as SSHAT and CDR2 as FNYEAQ (reference sequence). The CDR3 is 15 amino acids. For the CDR3, the DNA is TGTGCTAGCAGCTTATCCGGTATGGGCACAGATACGCAGTATTTT. It translates to CASSLSGMGTDTQYF.

There are many counts of this clonotype. This chain connects TRBV5-6 to TRBJ2-1; D is unclear. Germline loops: CDR1 SGHDT, CDR2 YYEEEE. Trimming removed 2 bases from V and 8 bases from J, with 5 bases in between. This CDR3 is built from 11 residues. CDR3 nucleotides: TGTGCCAGCAGCTTCGACGATGAGCAGTTCTTC. Translation: CASSFDDEQFF.

The sample holds a few counts of this clonotype. The chain couples TRBV27 to TRBJ2-1; 8 bases fit TRBD2. The CDR3 runs 16 residues. The J segment lost 6 bases and the V segment lost 4 bases, leaving 11 bases of the junction unmatched. The germline V gene encodes CDR1 MNHEY and CDR2 SMNVEV (reference sequence). Here the CDR3 reads CASSSTPGLVTNEQFF. CDR3 nucleotide sequence: TGTGCCAGCAGTTCTACACCGGGACTAGTAACCAATGAGCAGTTCTTC.

This clonotype occurred a few times. This chain connects TRBV7-9 to TRBJ2-1; D might be TRBD2 (7 bases). CDR1 and CDR2 from the germline V gene are SEHNR and FQNEAQ (reference sequence). The V end lost 3 bases, the J end lost 4 bases, and 16 bases lay between the germline ends. The CDR3 has 16 residues. This chain's CDR3 is CASSFSGAGEYNEQFF. The CDR3 nucleotides are TGTGCCAGCAGCTTCTCGGGGGCGGGAGAGTACAATGAGCAGTTCTTC. Variable domain in full (rest from reference TRBV7-9 and TRBJ2-1): DTGVSQNPRHKITKRGQNVTFRCDPISEHNRLYWYRQTLGQGPEFLTYFQNEAQLEKSRLLSDRFSAERPKGSFSTLEIQRTEQGDSAMYLCASSFSGAGEYNEQFFGPGTRLTVL.

This clonotype was detected only a few times. The chain links TRBV6-2 or TRBV6-3 to TRBJ2-1; 13 nucleotides match TRBD2. Germline V gene data show CDR1 as MNHEY and CDR2 as SVGEGT. V shed 4 bases, J shed 4 bases, and the junction held 13 bases outside the gene matches. This CDR3 region has 19 residues. The CDR3: CASSFELAGGPVGYNEQFF. CDR3 DNA sequence: TGTGCCAGCAGTTTTGAACTAGCGGGAGGGCCCGTGGGGTACAATGAGCAGTTCTTC.

In this sample, this clonotype turned up a few times. The chain has TRBV7-9 and TRBJ1-1, with 9 bases that match TRBD1. With 11 bases clipped from V and 5 bases from J, the junction kept 9 bases outside the gene matches. This CDR3 has 13 residues. CDR1 and CDR2 (germline): SEHNR, FQNEAQ (reference sequence). The CDR3 nucleotides are TGTGCCTGCCCGGGACAGGGATCGACTGAAGCTTTCTTT. It is translated as CACPGQGSTEAFF.

The rearrangement joins TRBV21-1 to TRBJ1-3; the D call TRBD1 from the table was never checked on the DNA. TRBV21-1 counts as a pseudogene. CDR3 size: 15 residues. The CDR3 reads CARPKDRVSGNTIYF. CDR3 bases: TGTGCCAGACCGAAGGACAGGGTCTCTGGAAACACCATATATTTT.

This chain joins TRBV6-1 and TRBJ2-7; 10 nucleotides agree with TRBD2. CDR3 length: 15 amino acids. Germline CDR1 and CDR2: MNHNS and SASEGT. J was trimmed by 4 bases and V by 7 bases; bases with no gene match: 10. The CDR3: CASTAAPSGGYEQYF. CDR3 DNA sequence: TGTGCCAGCACCGCAGCGCCTAGCGGGGGTTACGAGCAGTACTTC.

This clonotype showed up just a few times. The chain employs TRBV3-1 and TRBJ1-1; D unclear. The CDR3 length is 13 residues. CDR1 and CDR2 from the germline V gene are LGHDT and YNNKEL (reference sequence). Trimming left V 0 bases short and J 3 bases short, with 5 bases between. CDR3 in amino acids: CASSQDRDTEAFF. The CDR3 nucleotides read TGTGCCAGCAGCCAAGATAGAGACACTGAAGCTTTCTTT. Complete variable domain (other parts from reference TRBV3-1 and TRBJ1-1): DTAVSQTPKYLVTQMGNDKSIKCEQNLGHDTMYWYKQDSKKFLKIMFSYNNKELIINETVPNRFSPKSPDKAHLNLHINSLELGDSAVYFCASSQDRDTEAFFGQGTRLTVV.

This clonotype has just a few counts. The chain is built from TRBV7-9 and TRBJ1-2; D is uncertain. The CDR3 runs to 13 residues. Trimming pared 5 bases from V and 5 bases from J, leaving 12 bases between. The germline gives CDR1 SEHNR, CDR2 FQNEAQ (reference sequence). The CDR3 loop reads CASSPPDGYGYTF. The CDR3, as DNA: TGTGCCAGCAGCCCACCCGACGGTTATGGCTACACCTTC.

At least ten counts were recorded for this clonotype. The chain recombines TRBV4-3 with TRBJ2-3; 9 positions match TRBD2. Germline trimming cut 0 bases from V and 1 base from J; bases unmatched to any gene: 2. The CDR3 is 16 residues long. The V gene's germline CDR1 is LGHNA and CDR2 YSLEER. This chain's CDR3 is CASSQEPSGGTDTQYF. For the CDR3, the DNA is TGCGCCAGCAGCCAAGAGCCTAGCGGGGGCACAGATACGCAGTATTTT.

This clonotype was picked up many times. V is TRBV24-1 and J is TRBJ2-2, with no clear D. Germline V gives CDR1 KGHDR, CDR2 SFDVKD. V was trimmed by 2 bases and J by 3 bases, leaving 9 bases between them. The CDR3 covers 15 residues. The CDR3 spells CATSDSDTYTGELFF. Written as DNA, the CDR3 is TGTGCCACCAGTGATTCCGACACCTACACCGGGGAGCTGTTTTTT.

The gene calls are TRBV4-3 and TRBJ2-5; 8 bases align to TRBD1. This CDR3 is 17 amino acids long. V trimming: 0 bases; J trimming: 1 base; junction bases outside the gene matches: 7. CDR1 is LGHNA, CDR2 YSLEER, per germline. CDR3 nucleotides: TGCGCCAGCAGCCAAGAATGGACAGGGTGGGGCCAAGAGACCCAGTACTTC. Translated: CASSQEWTGWGQETQYF.

This clonotype was found a few times. The chain uses TRBV15 and TRBJ2-3; D not certain. Germline V lookup: CDR1 LNHNV, CDR2 YYDKDF (reference sequence). This CDR3 comprises 13 residues. The V end lost 6 bases, the J end lost 1 base, and 8 bases lay between the germline ends. For the CDR3, the DNA is TGTGCCACCAGGACTCGGGGCACAGATACGCAGTATTTT. As protein: CATRTRGTDTQYF.

This clonotype was counted many times. The DNA of the CDR3 is TGCGCCAGCAGCCACGGGACTGGAAACAATGAGCAGTTCTTC. Residues: CASSHGTGNNEQFF. The chain couples TRBV4-3 to TRBJ2-1, with D possibly being TRBD2 (6 bases). Trimming cost V 3 bases and J 5 bases, with 11 bases left between them. This CDR3 is 14 amino acids long. Per the germline V gene, CDR1 is LGHNA and CDR2 is YSLEER.

This CDR3 reads CASIGITGELFF. The CDR3 nucleotides read TGTGCCAGCATAGGGATCACCGGGGAGCTGTTTTTT. This chain joins TRBV6-5 and TRBJ2-2; no firm D call. There are 12 residues in the CDR3. Germline V CDR1 and CDR2: MNHEY, SVGAGI. The V end was cut by 7 bases, the J end by 4 bases, with 7 bases between.

This clonotype was seen at least ten times. The genes are TRBV24-1 and TRBJ2-7, with D perhaps matching TRBD2 (5 bases). Trimming shortened V by 4 bases and J by 6 bases, and 9 bases separated the two germline ends. Per the germline V gene, CDR1 is KGHDR and CDR2 is SFDVKD. This CDR3 is built from 12 residues. CDR3 sequence reads: CATSDARGEQYF. As DNA, the CDR3 is TGTGCCACCAGTGACGCTCGGGGCGAGCAGTACTTC.